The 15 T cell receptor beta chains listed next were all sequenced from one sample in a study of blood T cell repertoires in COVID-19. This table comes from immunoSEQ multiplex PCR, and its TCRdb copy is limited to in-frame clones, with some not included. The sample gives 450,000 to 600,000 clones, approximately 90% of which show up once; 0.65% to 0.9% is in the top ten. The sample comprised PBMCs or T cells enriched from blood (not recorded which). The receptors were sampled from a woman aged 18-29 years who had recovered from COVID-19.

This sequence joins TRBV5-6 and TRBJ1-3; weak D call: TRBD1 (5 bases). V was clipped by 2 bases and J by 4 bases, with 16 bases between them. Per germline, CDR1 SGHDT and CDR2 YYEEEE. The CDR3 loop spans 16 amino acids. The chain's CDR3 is CASSLGLAGTGNTIYF. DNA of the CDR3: TGTGCCAGCAGCTTAGGATTGGCGGGGACGGGAAACACCATATATTTT.

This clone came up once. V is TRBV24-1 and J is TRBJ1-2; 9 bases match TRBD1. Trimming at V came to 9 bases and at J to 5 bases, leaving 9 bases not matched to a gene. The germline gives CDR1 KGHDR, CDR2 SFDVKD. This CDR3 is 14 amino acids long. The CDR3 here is CATFPGQGKYGYTF. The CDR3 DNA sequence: TGTGCCACCTTCCCGGGACAGGGAAAGTATGGCTACACCTTC.

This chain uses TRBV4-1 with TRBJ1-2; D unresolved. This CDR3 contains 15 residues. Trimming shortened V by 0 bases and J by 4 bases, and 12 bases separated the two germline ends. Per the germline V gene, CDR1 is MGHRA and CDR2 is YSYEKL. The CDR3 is CASSQESRGLYGYTF. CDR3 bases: TGCGCCAGCAGCCAAGAGAGTAGAGGTCTCTATGGCTACACCTTC.

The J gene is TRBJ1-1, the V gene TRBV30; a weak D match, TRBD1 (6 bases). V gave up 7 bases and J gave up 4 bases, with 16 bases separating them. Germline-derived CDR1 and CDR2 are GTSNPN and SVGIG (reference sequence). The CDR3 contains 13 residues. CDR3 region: CAFDTGMATEAFF. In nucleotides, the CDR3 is TGTGCCTTCGACACAGGGATGGCCACTGAAGCTTTCTTT.

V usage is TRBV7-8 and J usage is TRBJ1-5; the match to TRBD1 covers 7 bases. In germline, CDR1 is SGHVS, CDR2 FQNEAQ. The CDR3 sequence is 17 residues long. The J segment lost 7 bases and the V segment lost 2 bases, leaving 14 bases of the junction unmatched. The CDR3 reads CASSLSPLAGGKQPQHF. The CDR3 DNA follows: TGTGCCAGCAGCTTAAGCCCCCTTGCAGGGGGAAAACAGCCCCAGCATTTT.

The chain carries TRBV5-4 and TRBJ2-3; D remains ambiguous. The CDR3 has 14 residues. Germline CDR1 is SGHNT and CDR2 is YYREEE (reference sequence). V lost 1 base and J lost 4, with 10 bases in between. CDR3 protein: CASSLSLVADTQYF. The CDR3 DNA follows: TGTGCCAGCAGCTTGTCGCTGGTAGCAGATACGCAGTATTTT.

CDR3 coding DNA: TGTGCCAGCAGCTCAGGTTCTTTCGGGGAGAACACTGAAGCTTTCTTT. This sequence encodes CASSSGSFGENTEAFF. The V and J genes are TRBV11-2 and TRBJ1-1; no reliable D call. Germline CDR1 is SGHAT and CDR2 is FQNNGV. The CDR3 length is 16 residues. Trimming took 4 bases from V and 1 from J, leaving 16 bases between them. Filled out from reference TRBV11-2 and TRBJ1-1, the complete variable domain reads EAGVAQSPRYKIIEKRQSVAFWCNPISGHATLYWYQQILGQGPKLLIQFQNNGVVDDSQLPKDRFSAERLKGVDSTLKIQPAKLEDSAVYLCASSSGSFGENTEAFFGQGTRLTVV.

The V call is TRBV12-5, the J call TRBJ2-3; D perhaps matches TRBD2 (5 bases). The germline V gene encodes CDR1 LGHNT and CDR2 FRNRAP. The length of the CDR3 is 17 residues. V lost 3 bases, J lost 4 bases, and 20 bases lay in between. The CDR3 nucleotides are TGTGCTAGTGGTTTTTTATTTTGGGATGGAGGACCAGATACGCAGTATTTT. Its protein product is CASGFLFWDGGPDTQYF.

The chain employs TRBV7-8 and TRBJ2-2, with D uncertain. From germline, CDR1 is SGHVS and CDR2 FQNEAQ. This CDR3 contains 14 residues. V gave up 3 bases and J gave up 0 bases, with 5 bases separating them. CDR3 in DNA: TGTGCCAGCAGCTTGAACACGAACACCGGGGAGCTGTTTTTT. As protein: CASSLNTNTGELFF.

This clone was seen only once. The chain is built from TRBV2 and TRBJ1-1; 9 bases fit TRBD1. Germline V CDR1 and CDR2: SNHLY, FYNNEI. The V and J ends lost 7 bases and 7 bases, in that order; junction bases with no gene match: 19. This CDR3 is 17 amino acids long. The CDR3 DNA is TGTGCCAGCAAGAGAAGTCAAACCGACAGGGGGAGGGGTGAAGCTTTCTTT. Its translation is CASKRSQTDRGRGEAFF.

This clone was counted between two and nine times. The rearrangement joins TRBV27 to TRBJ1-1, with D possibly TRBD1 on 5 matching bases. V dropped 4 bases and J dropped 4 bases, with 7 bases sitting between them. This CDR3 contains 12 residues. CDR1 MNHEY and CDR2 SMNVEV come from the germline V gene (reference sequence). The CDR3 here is CASSSQGTEAFF. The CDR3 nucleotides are TGTGCCAGCAGTTCGCAGGGCACTGAAGCTTTCTTT.

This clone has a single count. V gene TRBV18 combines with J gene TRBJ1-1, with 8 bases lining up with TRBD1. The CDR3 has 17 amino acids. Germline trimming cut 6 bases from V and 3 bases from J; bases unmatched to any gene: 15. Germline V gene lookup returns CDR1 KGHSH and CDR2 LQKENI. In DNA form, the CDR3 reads TGTGCCAGCTCCCTAAGGGCGGCAGGGGGCTATGACACTGAAGCTTTCTTT. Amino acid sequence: CASSLRAAGGYDTEAFF.

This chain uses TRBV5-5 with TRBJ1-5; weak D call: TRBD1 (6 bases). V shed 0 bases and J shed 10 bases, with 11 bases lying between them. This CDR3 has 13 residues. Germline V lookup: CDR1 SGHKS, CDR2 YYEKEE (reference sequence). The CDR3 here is CASSLEGGGPQHF. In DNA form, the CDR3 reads TGTGCCAGCAGCTTGGAGGGGGGGGGACCCCAGCATTTT.

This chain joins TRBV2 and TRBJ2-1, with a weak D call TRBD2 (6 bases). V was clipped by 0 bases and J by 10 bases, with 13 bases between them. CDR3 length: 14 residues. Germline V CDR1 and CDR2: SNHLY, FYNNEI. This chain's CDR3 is CASSEALLAVEQFF. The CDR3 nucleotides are TGTGCCAGCAGTGAAGCGCTACTAGCAGTGGAGCAGTTCTTC.

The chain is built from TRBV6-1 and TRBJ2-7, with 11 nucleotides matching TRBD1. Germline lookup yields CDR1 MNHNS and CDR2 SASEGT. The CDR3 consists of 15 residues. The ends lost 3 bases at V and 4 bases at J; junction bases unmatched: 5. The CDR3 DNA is TGTGCCAGCAGTGATAGGACAGGGGGCAGGTACGAGCAGTACTTC. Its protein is CASSDRTGGRYEQYF.